The entry below describes one T cell receptor beta chain. Just one base apart from a much larger clone, this may be a read error. The data were obtained in a study of T cells in Graves' hyperthyroidism and ophthalmopathy. The length of the CDR3 is 16 residues. Germline loops: CDR1 MNHNS, CDR2 SASEGT. Between the trimmed V and J ends, which lost 2 bases and 3 bases, there was a span of 16 bases. Among the patients, aged 18 to 65, hyperthyroidism was newly diagnosed and had lasted under 2 months. Patients showing uncontrolled infection, other autoimmune disease, pregnancy or lactation were ineligible. RNA transcripts provided the source from which TCR beta CDR3 regions were amplified. The HTBI primer set drove a first-round RT-PCR of the TCR CDR3. TCRdb processed the multiplex PCR reads anew with MiXCR; each CDR3 protein has one entry. The table lists about 620,000 distinct CDR3 sequences, around 15% of them singletons.

The chain employs TRBV6-1 and TRBJ1-2; D is undetermined. This TCR came from a woman aged 25 to 39 with Graves' hyperthyroidism. Sequencing was done on a sample of blood. The DNA for the CDR3 is TGTGCCAGCAGTGAATGGGTCAGTGGGCTTGACTATGGCTACACCTTC. As protein: CASSEWVSGLDYGYTF.